This T cell receptor beta chain was retrieved from a study of graft-versus-host responses after intestinal transplantation. Across the whole study: Recipients received multivisceral, liver-intestinal, or isolated intestinal transplants. Recipients across the board were started on anti-thymocyte globulin induction, then kept on tacrolimus and steroids for roughly 3 years.

Overall study results and limits: Declines in HvG clones occurring early post-transplant were associated with peak circulating GvH clone levels. Present in recipient marrow, GvH clones included some that appeared first in ileum or blood.

About this clone itself: Its cognate antigen is unknown.

Only in-frame clones appear in the TCRdb table, and some are missing; sequencing was by immunoSEQ multiplex PCR. The sample lists 25,000 to 30,000 clones, more than 90% occurring once. With 3 bases removed from V and 6 bases from J, the gap between germline ends came to 14 bases. CDR1 and CDR2 from the germline V gene are MDHEN and SYDVKM. This CDR3 contains 15 residues. The origin of this receptor is a human patient who received an intestinal transplant, so some T cells may come from the graft donor. Material: PBMCs, obtained roughly 32 days after intestinal transplant. This chain uses TRBV28 with TRBJ1-4; D ambiguous. CDR3: CASSLEESSYEKLFF. The DNA for the CDR3 is TGTGCCAGCAGTTTGGAAGAGAGTTCCTATGAAAAACTGTTTTTT.